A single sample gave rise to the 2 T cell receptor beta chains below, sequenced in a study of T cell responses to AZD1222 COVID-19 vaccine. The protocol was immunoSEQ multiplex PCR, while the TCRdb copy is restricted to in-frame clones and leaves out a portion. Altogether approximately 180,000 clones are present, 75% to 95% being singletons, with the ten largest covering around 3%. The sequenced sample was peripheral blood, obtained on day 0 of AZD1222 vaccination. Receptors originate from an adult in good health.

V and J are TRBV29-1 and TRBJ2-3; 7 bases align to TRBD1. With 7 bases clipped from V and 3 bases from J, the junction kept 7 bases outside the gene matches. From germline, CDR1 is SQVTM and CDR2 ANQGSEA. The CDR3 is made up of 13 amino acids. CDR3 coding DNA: TGCAGCGCCCCGGGCAGGGGGACAGATACGCAGTATTTT. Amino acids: CSAPGRGTDTQYF.

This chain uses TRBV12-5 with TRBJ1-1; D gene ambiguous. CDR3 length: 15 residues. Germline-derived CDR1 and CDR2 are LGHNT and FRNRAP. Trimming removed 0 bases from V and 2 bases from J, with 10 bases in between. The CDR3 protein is CASGLVLTGNTEAFF. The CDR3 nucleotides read TGTGCTAGTGGTTTGGTACTTACGGGAAACACTGAAGCTTTCTTT.